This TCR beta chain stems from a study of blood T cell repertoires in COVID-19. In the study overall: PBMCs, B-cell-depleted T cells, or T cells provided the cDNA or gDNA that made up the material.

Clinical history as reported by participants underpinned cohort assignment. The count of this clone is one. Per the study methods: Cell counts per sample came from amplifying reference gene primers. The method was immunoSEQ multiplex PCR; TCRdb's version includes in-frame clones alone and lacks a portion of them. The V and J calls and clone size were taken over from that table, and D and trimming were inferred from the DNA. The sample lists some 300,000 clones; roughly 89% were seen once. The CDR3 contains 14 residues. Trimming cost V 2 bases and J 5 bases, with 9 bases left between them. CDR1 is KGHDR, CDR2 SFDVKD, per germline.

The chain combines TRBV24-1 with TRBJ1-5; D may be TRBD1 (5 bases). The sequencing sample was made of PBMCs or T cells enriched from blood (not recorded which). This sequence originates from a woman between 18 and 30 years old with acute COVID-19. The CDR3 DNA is TGTGCCACCAGTGATTGGGCGGGGGATCAGCCCCAGCATTTT. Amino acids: CATSDWAGDQPQHF.